The present T cell receptor (beta chain) was sequenced within a study of T cell clonality in common variable immunodeficiency. TCRdb keeps only in-frame clones here, not all; method: immunoSEQ multiplex PCR. The record shows 25,000 to 35,000 clones for this sample, with no singletons present. The study's findings and limits: Reportedly, TCR beta sequences from common variable immunodeficiency showed fewer deletions and N-nucleotide insertions. CVID subjects shared fewer TCRbeta clones than healthy controls did.

The germline CDR1 and CDR2 sequences are KGHSH and LQKENI. J gave up 4 bases and V 6 bases, and 9 bases lay outside the gene matches. The CDR3 spans 15 residues. Caucasian heritage predominated among both patients and controls. Donors gave about 5 to 8 ml heparinized peripheral whole blood. This clone was observed at least ten times. Its antigen is unidentified. The read ends 3 residues before the CDR3 terminus; that terminus is restored from the germline J gene. This TCR derives from a human donor with common variable immunodeficiency. The chain joins TRBV18 to TRBJ2-3; 8 bases are shared with TRBD2. The source material was peripheral blood mononuclear cells. The CDR3 bases that were read are TGTGCCAGCTCCCCCGGGGGGGCTCGGGCAGATACG. Protein product: CASSPGGARADT. The full CDR3 sequence reads CASSPGGARADTQYF.